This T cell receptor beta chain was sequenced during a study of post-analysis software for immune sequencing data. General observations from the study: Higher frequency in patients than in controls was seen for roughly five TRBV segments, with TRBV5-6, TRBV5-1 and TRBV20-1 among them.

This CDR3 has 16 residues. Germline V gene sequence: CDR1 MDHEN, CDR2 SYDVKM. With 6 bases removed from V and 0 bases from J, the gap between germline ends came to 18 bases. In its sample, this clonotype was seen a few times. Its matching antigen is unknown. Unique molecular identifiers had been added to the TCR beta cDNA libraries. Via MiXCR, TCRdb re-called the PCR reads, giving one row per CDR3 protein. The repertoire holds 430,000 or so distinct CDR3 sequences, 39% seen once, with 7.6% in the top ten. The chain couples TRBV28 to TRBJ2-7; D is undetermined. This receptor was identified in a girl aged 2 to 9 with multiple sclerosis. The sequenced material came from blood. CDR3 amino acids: CASSPPSTFSSYEQYF. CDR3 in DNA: TGTGCCAGCAGCCCCCCTTCGACTTTCAGCTCCTACGAGCAGTACTTC.